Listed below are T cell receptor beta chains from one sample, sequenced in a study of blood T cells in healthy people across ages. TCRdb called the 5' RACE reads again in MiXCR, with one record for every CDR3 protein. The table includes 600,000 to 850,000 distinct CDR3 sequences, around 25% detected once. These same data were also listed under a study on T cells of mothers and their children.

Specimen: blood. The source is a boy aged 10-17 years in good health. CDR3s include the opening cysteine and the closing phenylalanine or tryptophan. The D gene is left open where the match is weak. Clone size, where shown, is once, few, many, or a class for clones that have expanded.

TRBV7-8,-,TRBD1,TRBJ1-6,CASSLGAGQGTRLDSPLHF,TGTGCCAGCAGCTTAGGTGCGGGACAGGGTACTCGTTTGGATTCACCCCTCCACTTT
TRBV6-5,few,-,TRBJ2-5,CASIEGRQQKTQYF,TGTGCCAGCATTGAGGGACGCCAGCAGAAGACCCAGTACTTC
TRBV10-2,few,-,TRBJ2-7,CASSESESSYEQYF,TGCGCCAGCAGTGAGTCGGAGAGCTCCTACGAGCAGTACTTC
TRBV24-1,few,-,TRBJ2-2,CATSDLRDTGELFF,TGTGCCACCAGTGATTTGCGGGACACCGGGGAGCTGTTTTTT
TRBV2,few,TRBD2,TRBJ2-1,CASTRLAGGPSYNEQFF,TGTGCCAGCACGAGACTAGCGGGGGGGCCGTCCTACAATGAGCAGTTCTTC
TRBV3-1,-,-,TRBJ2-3,CASSQERDLNSDTQYF,TGTGCCAGCAGCCAAGAGAGGGATCTCAACTCAGATACGCAGTATTTT
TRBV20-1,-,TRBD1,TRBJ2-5,CSARTGVPETQYF,TGCAGTGCCCGAACAGGGGTCCCAGAGACCCAGTACTTC
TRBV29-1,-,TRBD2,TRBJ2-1,CSVESGGTQFF,TGCAGCGTTGAGAGCGGGGGGACGCAGTTCTTC
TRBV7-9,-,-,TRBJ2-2,CATSDSLTGELFF,TGTGCCACCTCTGACAGTCTCACCGGGGAGCTGTTTTTT
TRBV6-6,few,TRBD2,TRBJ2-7,CASISLPGGPYEQYF,TGTGCCAGCATCTCCTTGCCGGGAGGGCCGTACGAGCAGTACTTC
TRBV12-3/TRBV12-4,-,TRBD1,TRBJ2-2,CASSFLPGGLGSGTGELFF,TGTGCCAGCAGTTTCTTGCCAGGGGGCTTGGGTTCAGGCACCGGGGAGCTGTTTTTT
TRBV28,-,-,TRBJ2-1,CASSLLRTGEQFF,TGTGCCAGCAGTTTACTACGGACTGGCGAGCAGTTCTTC
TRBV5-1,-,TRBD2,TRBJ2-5,CASSLVTSGSKTQYF,TGCGCCAGCAGCTTGGTCACTAGCGGGAGTAAGACCCAGTACTTC
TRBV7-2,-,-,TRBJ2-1,CASSIGGANEQFF,TGTGCCAGCAGCATTGGGGGGGCCAATGAGCAGTTCTTC
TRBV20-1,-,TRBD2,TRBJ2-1,CSARDPSGRSEQFF,TGCAGTGCTAGAGATCCGAGCGGGAGGTCTGAGCAGTTCTTC
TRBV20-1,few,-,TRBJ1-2,CSARSGYTF,TGCAGTGCTAGGTCTGGCTACACCTTC
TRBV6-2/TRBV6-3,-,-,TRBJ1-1,CASSANPFNMNTEAFF,TGTGCCAGCAGTGCCAACCCTTTCAACATGAACACTGAAGCTTTCTTT
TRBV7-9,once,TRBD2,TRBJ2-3,CASTPLAGGTDTQYF,TGTGCCAGCACCCCCCTAGCGGGAGGCACAGATACGCAGTATTTT
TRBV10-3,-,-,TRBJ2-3,CAISESDLGTDTQYF,TGTGCCATCAGTGAGTCAGACCTTGGCACAGATACGCAGTATTTT
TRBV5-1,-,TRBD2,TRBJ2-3,CASRLSGGARDTRYF,TGCGCCAGCAGACTAAGCGGGGGGGCCCGGGATACGCGGTATTTT
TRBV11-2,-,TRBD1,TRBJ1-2,CASSSRTTGGGYTF,TGTGCCAGCAGCTCAAGGACGACAGGGGGCGGCTACACCTTC
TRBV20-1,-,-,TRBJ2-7,CSAQRPSSYEQYF,TGCAGTGCACAGCGGCCTAGCTCCTACGAGCAGTACTTC
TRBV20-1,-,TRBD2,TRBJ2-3,CTATSGASTDTQYF,TGCACTGCGACTAGCGGGGCTAGCACAGATACGCAGTATTTT
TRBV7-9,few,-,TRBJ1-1,CASSLYLTGMNTEAFF,TGTGCCAGCAGCTTATACTTGACGGGCATGAACACTGAAGCTTTCTTT
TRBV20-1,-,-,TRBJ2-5,CSAPLSGWGTQYF,TGCAGTGCTCCCCTCAGTGGATGGGGGACCCAGTACTTC
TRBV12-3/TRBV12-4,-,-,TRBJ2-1,CASRTTQPANNEQFF,TGTGCCAGCAGGACGACACAGCCGGCCAACAATGAGCAGTTCTTC
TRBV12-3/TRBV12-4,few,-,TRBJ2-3,CASSLHTQYF,TGTGCCAGCAGCTTGCATACGCAGTATTTT
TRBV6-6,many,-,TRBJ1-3,CASSSTGSGNTIYF,TGTGCCAGCAGTTCCACGGGTTCTGGAAACACCATATATTTT
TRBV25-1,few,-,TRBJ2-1,CASRISGPYNEQFF,TGTGCCAGCCGAATCAGCGGGCCCTACAATGAGCAGTTCTTC
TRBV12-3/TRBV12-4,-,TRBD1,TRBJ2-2,CASSFWTGGFGELFF,TGTGCCAGCAGTTTTTGGACAGGAGGCTTCGGGGAGCTGTTTTTT
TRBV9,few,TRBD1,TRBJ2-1,CASSVGAGGYNEQFF,TGTGCCAGCAGCGTAGGGGCAGGGGGTTACAATGAGCAGTTCTTC
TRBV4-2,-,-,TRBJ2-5,CASSQNYPPETQYF,TGTGCCAGCAGCCAAAACTATCCGCCTGAGACCCAGTACTTC
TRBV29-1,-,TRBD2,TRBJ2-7,CSVAGTSGERSSYEQYF,TGCAGCGTTGCGGGGACTAGCGGGGAGCGCTCATCCTACGAGCAGTACTTC
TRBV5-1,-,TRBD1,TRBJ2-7,CASSRGQGASEQYF,TGCGCCAGCAGCAGAGGACAGGGGGCGTCCGAGCAGTACTTC
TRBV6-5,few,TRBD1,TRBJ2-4,CASSQLGQGGKNIQYF,TGTGCCAGCAGCCAACTTGGACAGGGAGGCAAAAACATTCAGTACTTC
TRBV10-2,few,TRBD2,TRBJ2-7,CASSEFERGGYEQYF,TGCGCCAGCAGTGAGTTCGAGCGGGGGGGATACGAGCAGTACTTC
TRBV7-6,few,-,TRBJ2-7,CASSSQDGSYEQYF,TGTGCCAGCAGCTCCCAGGACGGATCCTACGAGCAGTACTTC
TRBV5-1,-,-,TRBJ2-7,CASSDAMGDPSYEQYF,TGCGCCAGCAGCGATGCCATGGGGGACCCTTCCTACGAGCAGTACTTC
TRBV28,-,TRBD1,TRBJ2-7,CASYPGQGAYEQYF,TGTGCCAGCTATCCGGGACAGGGAGCCTACGAGCAGTACTTC
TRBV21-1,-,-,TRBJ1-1,CASSKDREDTEAFF,TGTGCCAGCAGCAAGGACAGGGAGGACACTGAAGCTTTCTTT
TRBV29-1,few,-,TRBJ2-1,CSVEKGRNEQFF,TGCAGCGTTGAAAAGGGCCGCAATGAGCAGTTCTTC
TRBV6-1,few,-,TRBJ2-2,CASSEVTGVRELFF,TGTGCCAGCAGTGAAGTAACTGGTGTAAGGGAGCTGTTTTTT
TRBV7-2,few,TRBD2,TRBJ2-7,CASATSGHAYEQYF,TGTGCCAGCGCGACTAGCGGGCACGCCTACGAGCAGTACTTC
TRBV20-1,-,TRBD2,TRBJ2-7,CSARGSSGGVLEQYF,TGCAGTGCTAGGGGATCGAGCGGGGGCGTTCTCGAGCAGTACTTC
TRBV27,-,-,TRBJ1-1,CASSADGPNTEAFF,TGTGCCAGCAGTGCGGACGGCCCAAACACTGAAGCTTTCTTT
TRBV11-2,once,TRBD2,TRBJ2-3,CASSLVGGGASDTQYF,TGTGCCAGCAGCTTAGTAGGCGGGGGGGCCTCAGATACGCAGTATTTT